This T cell receptor (beta chain) was retrieved from a study of blood T cells in healthy people across ages. Combining a sample-barcoded 5' primer with a J-beta primer mix, a second PCR ran for roughly 7 to 12 cycles. TCRdb re-analysed the 5' RACE reads in MiXCR, keeping a single row per CDR3 protein. The table lists 850,000 to 1,300,000 distinct CDR3 sequences, 45% of them singletons, with 15% to 20% in the top ten. Points on this clonotype: As yet, its antigen is unknown.

Study-wide results and limits: Estimated diversity across one million T cells was deemed an underestimate. Long-lived and aged donors differed, with more naive CD4+ cells and higher diversity in the long-lived. With age, beta diversity per million T cells declined roughly linearly, significantly by 40.

The CDR3 has 15 residues. Trimming pared 4 bases from V and 2 bases from J, leaving 12 bases between. CDR1 is SNHLY, CDR2 FYNNEI, per germline. The specimen was blood. This TCR was recovered from a woman aged 55-75 years in good health. The chain carries TRBV2 and TRBJ2-1, with D tentatively TRBD1 (5 bases). The CDR3 loop is CASSGGRRTYNEQFF. The DNA for the CDR3 is TGTGCCAGCAGTGGGGGCAGGCGAACCTACAATGAGCAGTTCTTC.